The entry below gives a single T cell receptor beta chain sequence along with its context. Its antigen remains unidentified. TCRdb re-called the 5' RACE reads with MiXCR, one entry per CDR3 protein. The sample shows around 250,000 distinct CDR3 sequences, about 18% of them seen only once. CDR3 length: 12 amino acids. The germline CDR1 and CDR2 sequences are SGHRS and YFSETQ. V was shortened by 4 bases and J by 3 bases, with 8 bases between the two germline ends. This sample was taken from a study of CD8 T cells in ankylosing spondylitis. Study-level results: In ankylosing spondylitis blood, a motif of 7 to 9 highly homologous TCR beta variants appeared characteristic. Enrichment of disease-linked clones was reportedly significant in matched ankylosing spondylitis synovial fluid.

The material sequenced was blood, either unsorted or a sorted T cell fraction (not recorded which). V is TRBV5-1 and J is TRBJ2-7; no definite D call. The receptor comes from a male donor with ankylosing spondylitis or in good health (not recorded which). CDR3 nucleotide sequence: TGCGCCAGCAGCGAAACAGTCTACGAGCAGTACTTC. This sequence encodes CASSETVYEQYF.